The next 21 T cell receptor beta chains were all read from a single sample in a study of shared clonotypes between healthy human individuals (dated by TCRdb to 2018 to 2020). Receptor libraries were prepared by the immunoSEQ multiplex PCR assay. The source is immuneACCESS, and TCRdb retained only in-frame sequences with V and J called. Part of the clones is not carried over; for the studies checked, unresolved V genes explain less than half of this, and the remainder is unexplained. The sample contains about 79,000 clones, about 64% of them found a single time. The ten largest account for about 51% of the sample. The sequencing sample was made of memory CD8+ T cells sorted from blood. The sample's cell subset or site, from its label and the paper: CD45RO+ cells pooled with CCR7-negative TemRA cells. Receptor source: a man younger than 40 in good health.

The rearrangement joins TRBV9 to TRBJ1-5; D unresolved. This CDR3 is built from 13 residues. Germline lookup yields CDR1 SGDLS and CDR2 YYNGEE. V was clipped by 4 bases and J by 7 bases, with 12 bases between them. The CDR3 is CASSPSGAQPQHF. In DNA form, the CDR3 reads TGTGCCAGCAGCCCCTCGGGCGCCCAGCCCCAGCATTTT. The whole variable domain, filled in from reference TRBV9 and TRBJ1-5, reads DSGVTQTPKHLITATGQRVTLRCSPRSGDLSVYWYQQSLDQGLQFLIQYYNGEERAKGNILERFSAQQFPDLHSELNLSSLELGDSALYFCASSPSGAQPQHFGDGTRLSIL.

This rearrangement joins TRBV7-9 to TRBJ1-5; possibly TRBD1 for D (5 bases). CDR1 and CDR2 (germline): SEHNR, FQNEAQ (reference sequence). This CDR3 is 15 amino acids long. Trimming cost V 3 bases and J 7 bases, with 16 bases left between them. In nucleotides, the CDR3 is TGTGCCAGCAGCTTTGGCCAGGGTACAGAACAGCCCCAGCATTTT. It yields the protein CASSFGQGTEQPQHF.

In this sample, this clone turned up many times. The chain is built from TRBV10-1 and TRBJ1-3; D is undetermined. V gave up 2 bases and J gave up 0 bases, with 8 bases separating them. Germline CDR1 reads WNHNN; CDR2 reads SYGVQD (reference sequence). The CDR3 is 15 residues long. In DNA form, the CDR3 reads TGCGCCAGCAGTGAGGAGGGTTCCTCTGGAAACACCATATATTTT. Protein product: CASSEEGSSGNTIYF.

Points on this clone: This likely came from a read error, as a far larger clone is one base away. Other DNA sequences in this specimen translate into the identical CDR3. The J gene is TRBJ2-3, the V gene TRBV6-4, with 10 bases identical to TRBD2. Germline-derived CDR1 and CDR2 are MRHNA and SNTAGT. The CDR3 is 15 amino acids. CDR3 loop: CASSDGTSGTDTQYF. The CDR3 DNA follows: TGTGCTAGCAGTGACGGGACTAGCGGCACAGATACGCAGTATTTT.

The chain couples TRBV4-2 to TRBJ2-7; possible D gene TRBD2, 6 bases. Trimming took 0 bases from V and 3 from J, leaving 15 bases between them. CDR1 and CDR2 (germline): LGHNA, YNFKEQ. This CDR3 has 16 amino acids. CDR3 nucleotides: TGTGCCAGCAGCCAAGACCAGTCCGGGACTCACTACGAGCAGTACTTC. Amino acid sequence: CASSQDQSGTHYEQYF.

V usage is TRBV5-1 and J usage is TRBJ2-3, with D possibly matching TRBD1 (6 bases). From germline, CDR1 is SGHRS and CDR2 YFSETQ. The CDR3 spans 14 residues. CDR3 in DNA: TGCGCTAGCCCCTATGGACAGTACACAGATACGCAGTATTTT. This sequence encodes CASPYGQYTDTQYF.

The rearrangement uses TRBV28 and TRBJ2-7, with D uncertain. The CDR3 covers 12 residues. Trimming left V 3 bases short and J 3 bases short, with 6 bases between. Germline V CDR1 and CDR2: MDHEN, SYDVKM. CDR3 sequence: CASSFPNYEQYF. The CDR3 region has the DNA TGTGCCAGCAGTTTCCCCAACTACGAGCAGTACTTC.

V and J are TRBV9 and TRBJ2-1, with TRBD2 matching over 12 bases. The V and J ends lost 0 bases and 1 base, in that order; junction bases with no gene match: 2. The CDR3 is 17 residues long. Germline CDR1 reads SGDLS; CDR2 reads YYNGEE. For the CDR3, the DNA is TGTGCCAGCAGCGTAGCTGGACTAGCGGGGTCCTACAATGAGCAGTTCTTC. It yields the protein CASSVAGLAGSYNEQFF.

J is TRBJ1-1 and V is TRBV11-3; possibly TRBD1 for D (6 bases). This CDR3 has 15 amino acids. Per germline, CDR1 SGHNT and CDR2 YENEEA. V was trimmed by 5 bases and J by 0 bases, leaving 13 bases between them. CDR3 coding DNA: TGTGCCAGCAGCCCGAAGACAGGTGTGAACACTGAAGCTTTCTTT. Translated, it gives CASSPKTGVNTEAFF.

This sequence joins TRBV29-1 and TRBJ2-1; D is uncertain. The ends were cut back, 0 bases at V and 7 bases at J, with 16 bases in the middle. This CDR3 region has 15 residues. Germline V gene sequence: CDR1 SQVTM, CDR2 ANQGSEA. The CDR3 reads CSVEDPPKELNEQFF. In DNA, the CDR3 is TGCAGCGTTGAAGATCCCCCGAAGGAGCTTAATGAGCAGTTCTTC.

The chain carries TRBV5-1 and TRBJ1-4, with 7 bases aligning to TRBD1. The V and J ends lost 4 bases and 5 bases, in that order; junction bases with no gene match: 5. The CDR3 extends over 14 amino acids. Germline CDR1 is SGHRS and CDR2 is YFSETQ. CDR3 coding DNA: TGCGCCAGCAGCACCGGGACAGAAAATGAAAAACTGTTTTTT. It codes for CASSTGTENEKLFF.

J is TRBJ1-1 and V is TRBV2; D is unclear. Germline V gives CDR1 SNHLY, CDR2 FYNNEI. The CDR3 extends over 11 amino acids. The germline V and J ends were trimmed by 11 bases and 8 bases, with 15 bases remaining between them. The CDR3 reads CACLLAGEAFF. The DNA of the CDR3 is TGTGCCTGCTTATTGGCGGGGGAAGCTTTCTTT.

This clone was detected many times. The chain joins TRBV10-3 to TRBJ2-7; TRBD2 matches at 8 bases. The germline V gene has CDR1 ENHRY and CDR2 SYGVKD. Losses at the gene ends were 0 bases for V and 2 bases for J; bases not matched to a gene: 12. CDR3 size: 18 residues. The CDR3 protein is CAISESAGGPLGPYEQYF. CDR3 nucleotide sequence: TGTGCCATCAGTGAGTCGGCGGGAGGACCCCTCGGTCCCTACGAGCAGTACTTC.

V is TRBV5-5 and J is TRBJ2-7, with D possibly being TRBD2 (6 bases). Between the trimmed V and J ends, which lost 0 bases and 1 base, there was a span of 11 bases. From germline, CDR1 is SGHKS and CDR2 YYEKEE (reference sequence). The CDR3 runs 15 residues. The CDR3 region is CASSLEGTESYEQYF. The CDR3 DNA is TGTGCCAGCAGCTTGGAAGGGACTGAGTCCTACGAGCAGTACTTC. Drawing the rest from reference TRBV5-5 and TRBJ2-7, the complete variable domain is DAGVTQSPTHLIKTRGQQVTLRCSPISGHKSVSWYQQVLGQGPQFIFQYYEKEERGRGNFPDRFSARQFPNYSSELNVNALLLGDSALYLCASSLEGTESYEQYFGPGTRLTVT.

The V gene is TRBV25-1, the J gene TRBJ2-1; 7 bases map to TRBD1. The CDR3 loop spans 16 amino acids. V lost 6 bases, J lost 5 bases, and 13 bases stayed unmatched. CDR1 is MGHDK and CDR2 is SYGVNS in the germline V gene. This chain's CDR3 is CASSQESGQKDNEQFF. CDR3 in DNA: TGTGCCAGCAGCCAAGAGTCGGGACAGAAAGACAATGAGCAGTTCTTC.

This clone was seen a handful of times. The rearrangement links TRBV27 to TRBJ2-7, with 12 bases matching TRBD2. This CDR3 spans 16 amino acids. The V gene end was trimmed by 5 bases and the J gene end by 5 bases; junction bases not matched to a gene: 10. The germline CDR1 and CDR2 sequences are MNHEY and SMNVEV (reference sequence). The CDR3 here is CASSQGLAGFLNEQYF. The CDR3 DNA sequence: TGTGCCAGCAGTCAAGGACTAGCGGGATTTCTGAACGAGCAGTACTTC.

The genes are TRBV5-1 and TRBJ2-1, with D possibly matching TRBD1 (5 bases). V gave up 2 bases and J gave up 5 bases, with 20 bases separating them. The CDR3 contains 17 residues. Germline V gives CDR1 SGHRS, CDR2 YFSETQ. The CDR3 reads CASSFFANSGHDNEQFF. CDR3 in DNA: TGCGCCAGCAGCTTTTTCGCTAACTCTGGACACGACAATGAGCAGTTCTTC. Drawing the rest from reference TRBV5-1 and TRBJ2-1, the complete variable domain is KAGVTQTPRYLIKTRGQQVTLSCSPISGHRSVSWYQQTPGQGLQFLFEYFSETQRNKGNFPGRFSGRQFSNSRSEMNVSTLELGDSALYLCASSFFANSGHDNEQFFGPGTRLTVL.

This clone was counted only a few times. J is TRBJ2-3 and V is TRBV11-2, with a weak D call TRBD1 (5 bases). CDR3 size: 16 residues. Germline V gene sequence: CDR1 SGHAT, CDR2 FQNNGV. Trimming took 5 bases from V and 6 from J, leaving 21 bases between them. The CDR3 nucleotides are TGTGCCAGCAGCGTCGGAACCGGGTCGTCAGGGGATACGCAGTATTTT. Amino acid sequence: CASSVGTGSSGDTQYF. The variable domain in full, completed from reference TRBV11-2 and TRBJ2-3, reads EAGVAQSPRYKIIEKRQSVAFWCNPISGHATLYWYQQILGQGPKLLIQFQNNGVVDDSQLPKDRFSAERLKGVDSTLKIQPAKLEDSAVYLCASSVGTGSSGDTQYFGPGTRLTVL.

Only a few counts were recorded for this clone. The rearrangement uses TRBV11-2 and TRBJ2-5; 10 nucleotides line up with TRBD2. The trim removed 1 base at V and 5 bases at J, leaving 7 bases unmatched. This CDR3 is built from 16 residues. Germline CDR1 is SGHAT and CDR2 is FQNNGV. The CDR3 loop reads CASSLGRAGGSETQYF. CDR3 nucleotides: TGTGCCAGCAGCTTAGGAAGAGCGGGAGGGTCGGAGACCCAGTACTTC.

In this sample, this clone turned up a few times. The J gene is TRBJ2-7, the V gene TRBV11-2; 8 positions match TRBD1. Germline CDR1 and CDR2: SGHAT and FQNNGV. Germline trimming cut 2 bases from V and 4 bases from J; bases unmatched to any gene: 4. This CDR3 has 14 amino acids. This CDR3 is CASSLSGGRYEQYF. CDR3 coding DNA: TGTGCCAGCAGCTTATCAGGGGGCAGATACGAGCAGTACTTC. Drawing the rest from reference TRBV11-2 and TRBJ2-7, the complete variable domain is EAGVAQSPRYKIIEKRQSVAFWCNPISGHATLYWYQQILGQGPKLLIQFQNNGVVDDSQLPKDRFSAERLKGVDSTLKIQPAKLEDSAVYLCASSLSGGRYEQYFGPGTRLTVT.

This rearrangement joins TRBV7-2 to TRBJ2-5; perhaps TRBD2 as D (6 bases). Germline CDR1 reads SGHTA; CDR2 reads FQGNSA. V was trimmed by 2 bases and J by 7 bases, leaving 23 bases between them. The CDR3 has 17 amino acids. The CDR3 DNA reads TGTGCCAGCAGCTTATGGGGGGTCGGTCAGTTGGAGGTGACCCAGTACTTC. It specifies CASSLWGVGQLEVTQYF.